The entry below describes one T cell receptor beta chain. The CDR3 loop spans 15 amino acids. Germline V gene lookup returns CDR1 SNHLY and CDR2 FYNNEI. The V end was cut by 7 bases, the J end by 2 bases, with 18 bases between. Profiling relied on immunoSEQ multiplex PCR, and the TCRdb table lists in-frame clones only, not all of them. The sample lists about 240,000 clones, about 81% occurring once. This sample is drawn from a study of blood T cell repertoires in COVID-19. The V call is TRBV2, the J call TRBJ2-7, with D possibly matching TRBD2 (5 bases). The sequence was collected from a woman aged 60-75 years with active or convalescent COVID-19. Sequences were obtained from peripheral blood. The CDR3 loop reads CASTYLRRATYEQYF. The CDR3 DNA is TGTGCCAGCACCTACCTGCGGCGGGCCACCTACGAGCAGTACTTC.